This TCR beta chain is from a study of shared clonotypes between healthy human individuals (dated by TCRdb to about 2020). Notes on the research overall: The cohort included a few men and a couple of women between 18 and 49 years of age. Per donor, three plates each were used for CD4 naive and CD4 memory, two for CD8 naive, and one for CD8 memory. The study deeply sequenced blood TCR repertoires of about five healthy adults to estimate repertoire size and the extent of clonotype sharing between individuals. Libraries were prepared and TCR repertoires were sequenced by different laboratories using diverse techniques, in order to increase sequencing depth and limit assay-specific biases. Each donor's leukapheresis produced roughly between about 0.9 and 9.5 billion PBMCs. The paper's findings and limits, for the study overall: Estimated clonotype richness was generally larger for naive than for memory subsets. The small number of donors limited the genetic and exposure-history diversity represented. Even with the large sequencing depth, rarefaction of the sorted-subset datasets indicated that sequencing was incomplete. Approximately 5% of naive CD4, 3.5% of naive CD8, 2.3% of memory CD4, and 0.4% of memory CD8 clonotypes were shared across four donors. Sampling was limited to blood, and TCR repertoires in tissue likely differ from TCR repertoires in blood. Compared with non-shared clonotypes, clonotypes shared by all four sorted-subset donors had higher generation probabilities. Pairwise subsampling led to the expectation that sequencing depth would affect the degree of clonotype sharing among donors.

Using the deep immunoSEQ assay, TCR CDR3 regions were amplified from genomic DNA by multiplex PCR. Extracted genomic DNA from each cell subset was distributed evenly across all wells of several immunoSEQ 96-well plates, and each plate was treated as a replicate. For sorted subsets, 150 to 250 ng genomic DNA, equal to tens of thousands of T cell genomes, was loaded into each replicate PCR. The purified libraries were quantified using a Qubit 3.0 fluorometer, sized with a Bioanalyzer 2100, and then quantified again using the KAPA Library Quantification kit. A separate single-read 150-cycle Illumina NextSeq 550 flow cell was used to sequence each immunoSEQ 96-well plate. For the original study's pipeline: Because the immunoSEQ output included only junctional sequences and no quality scores, the filtering could not be the same as the filtering used for full-length reads. Sequences were annotated with PyIR, a Python wrapper for IgBLAST v1.9, and V/J genes and CDR3 were assigned using IMGT germline references. Any read was removed if the V/J assignment was weak (E-value above 1e-6), the CDR3 was missing, or the read contained stop codons, out-of-frame junctions, or ambiguous translated residues. V3J clonotypes were defined as sequences sharing an identical inferred V gene, J gene, and CDR3 amino acid sequence. Percentage overlap between repertoires was computed as shared unique clonotypes divided by the size of the smaller repertoire. Three approaches were used to assess repertoire richness: RTK rarefaction, the Chao1 estimator, and Recon v2.1 estimates of unobserved clonotypes. Generation probabilities for all TCRbeta clonotypes obtained by the gDNA method from a few donors were computed using OLGA. In its TCRdb copy, this immuneACCESS table keeps in-frame sequences only and misses some clones. Where compared with another copy, unresolved V genes explain less than half of these, and the others have no known cause. V and J calls and clone size follow that table, whereas D and trimming were derived from the DNA. The sample table records just over 2,000,000 clones; approximately 95% of these occur just once. The ten largest clones take up roughly 0.13% of the sample.

Points on this clone: The target of this receptor is not known. Nothing much larger sits one base from this clone, and base qualities are not available.

V is pared back by 6 bases and J by 7 bases, with 21 bases lying between the germline termini. The germline V gene supplies CDR1 MNHNS and CDR2 SASEGT. Reading from cysteine to phenylalanine, the CDR3 counts 15 amino acids. The DNA shown is the 45-base CDR3, in frame from base 1. Healthy HIV-negative adults with no recently reported acute infections or vaccinations were included as donors. All donors were Caucasian adults living in Nashville, Tennessee, USA. CD4+ T cells were enriched by magnetic negative selection, after which naive cells were positively selected on CD45RA and the negative fraction was taken as the memory subset. After blood collection by leukapheresis, PBMCs were isolated using Ficoll-Histopaque density gradient centrifugation and then cryopreserved in the vapor phase of liquid nitrogen. Analytical flow cytometry was used to check the purity and quantity of each magnetically sorted T cell population. Genomic DNA was isolated from every sorted fraction and measured by UV absorbance on a Nanodrop 2000c.

The source material was naive CD4+ T cells sorted from blood. Reading the label with the study, this specimen's cell subset or site is: CD45RA+ positively selected. Recombination joined TRBV6-1 with TRBJ1-1, with TRBD1 tentatively as D gene (5 bases match). The sequence derives from a man aged 18 to 29 in good health. The CDR3 has the sequence CASRWNPRGFDEAFF. The sequenced DNA is TGTGCCAGCAGGTGGAATCCTAGGGGCTTCGATGAAGCTTTCTTT.